This TCR beta chain was sequenced in a study of tumor and adjacent non-tumor tissue in lung cancer (dated by TCRdb to between 2017 and 2018). About the investigation overall: Of the cohort, roughly 12 patients had adenocarcinoma, 2 had squamous cell carcinoma and 1 had small cell lung cancer. Among the roughly 15 patients, ages ranged from roughly 31 to 76 years, approximately ten were men and 5 were women, and disease was TNM stage I to III. In total, sequencing yielded 95 million to 150 million productive TCRbeta reads, which works out to an average of approximately 4.1 million reads per sample. Bulk TCRbeta repertoires were compared between lung tumor tissue and matched distant non-tumor lung tissue obtained from under 18 lung cancer patients. TCRbeta CDR3 sequencing was performed on around 30 paired specimens, with one tumor sample and one normal lung sample collected per patient.

Library construction relied on multiplex PCR. Instrument used: Illumina HiSeq 2500. Following protocols modified from ARM-PCR, the researchers constructed TCRbeta libraries through three rounds of nested PCR with primers (Table S4). Before sequencing, PCR products in the 200-500 bp range were cut out of the gel and cleaned up using the QIAquick gel extraction kit. As for the original processing: Reads were cleaned using Trimmomatic, were merged into complete CDR3 sequences using FLASH, and were assigned to V(D)J germline segments using MiTCR. Clonal diversity was calculated as the inverse Simpson's index using VDJtools. A read counted as productive if the sequence was in-frame and lacked a premature stop codon. TCRdb reprocessed the public reads (quality trimming at Q25 with fastp, clone calling with MiXCR) and kept in-frame beta chains. Rows are unified per CDR3 protein, each entry keeping the most common DNA and genes. The V and J calls, along with clone size, are taken from TCRdb and not from the paper's own processing. Recorded for this sample are about 200,000 distinct CDR3 sequences; 71% of them occurred a single time. Almost 25% of the sample is in the top ten clones.

V was cut back by 3 bases and J by 0 bases, leaving a gap of 7 bases between them. CDR3 length: 15 amino acids, cysteine to phenylalanine. CDR3 DNA is the only sequence kept; it has 45 bases, read in frame from the first base. CDR1 and CDR2, per the germline V gene, are SGHTS and YDEGEE. On this clonotype: The antigen this receptor binds is unknown. It has no much larger one-base neighbor in the sample; base qualities were not kept.

Broad study findings and their caveats: Neither the sequencing platform nor unique molecular identifiers are named or mentioned anywhere in the methods. TCR diversity was significantly higher in younger patients, and higher tumor TCR diversity was associated with shorter overall and disease-free survival. Only about 16 patients were included in the cohort, and the need for larger samples and more detailed clinical data was noted by the authors. TCR diversity (inverse Simpson) was significantly higher in tumor than in normal lung tissue (approximately 400 vs 170, P = 0.0075, Mann-Whitney U test). Peripheral blood was not sequenced, so blood TCRbeta repertoires in these lung cancer patients were not examined. In normal lung, the top 100 clones accounted for a significantly larger cumulative share of the repertoire than in tumor tissue.

RNA was isolated from bulk unsorted tissue, and RNA quality was assessed with a NanoDrop ND-1000 and an Agilent 2100. Donors were newly diagnosed lung cancer patients admitted for thoracic surgery in China between August and November 2014, without prior chemotherapy. Patients with previous radiotherapy or chemotherapy, or with another concurrent cancer, were excluded from the study. Surgical tissue pieces of 1-2 cm3 were preserved in RNAlater solution and were kept at -80 degrees C until use. The clonotype comes from a man in his sixties with non-small cell lung cancer. The chain employs TRBV5-8 and TRBJ1-6; the D segment cannot be called with confidence. Sequencing used lung tumor tissue. The nucleotide sequence is TGTGCCAGCAGCTCCAGACTCTCCTATAATTCACCCCTCCACTTT. Translation gives CASSSRLSYNSPLHF.